A single sample is the source of the 20 T cell receptor beta chains below, sequenced in a study of human T cells and chemical hapten exposure. The time point denotes: patch test 1, 2 weeks after DPC sensitization. Treatment described: therapeutic diphenylcyclopropenone sensitization with weekly scalp DPC. MiXCR was run by TCRdb on the RACE reads, yielding one entry per CDR3 protein. The repertoire holds roughly 200,000 distinct CDR3 sequences, with under 25% as singletons. This specimen was whole blood, taken in connection with sensitization to the hapten diphenylcyclopropenone (DPC). Receptors originate from a woman aged 45-65 years with alopecia areata. Some clones in this sample may be carry-over from other donors' samples.

This clonotype has only a few counts. The chain employs TRBV10-3 and TRBJ1-2, with D perhaps matching TRBD1 (5 bases). Germline V gene sequence: CDR1 ENHRY, CDR2 SYGVKD. Trimming removed 6 bases at V and 0 bases at J, with 14 bases between. The CDR3 is 15 residues long. The CDR3 DNA reads TGTGCCATCAGGTTCGACAGATTTTCTAACTATGGCTACACCTTC. This sequence encodes CAIRFDRFSNYGYTF.

This clonotype was counted a few times. This sequence joins TRBV20-1 and TRBJ2-1, with 7 positions matching TRBD2. Trimming took 1 base from V and 0 from J; bases not matched to a gene: 3. This CDR3 has 15 residues. Per germline, CDR1 DFQATT and CDR2 SNEGSKA (reference sequence). As DNA, the CDR3 is TGCAGTGCTAGAGGCGGGGGTGACTCCTACAATGAGCAGTTCTTC. Protein product: CSARGGGDSYNEQFF.

This clonotype appeared a few times. The rearrangement links TRBV29-1 to TRBJ2-1; TRBD2 agrees at 10 bases. CDR3 length equals 13 residues. Trimming cost V 6 bases and J 7 bases; bases outside gene matches: 6. Germline CDR1 and CDR2: SQVTM and ANQGSEA. The CDR3 sequence is CSVQREGRNEQFF. CDR3 in DNA: TGCAGCGTCCAGCGGGAGGGCCGTAATGAGCAGTTCTTC.

This clonotype was counted only a few times. The V and J genes are TRBV5-1 and TRBJ1-4; 8 nucleotides line up with TRBD1. Trimming at V came to 7 bases and at J to 5 bases, leaving 7 bases not matched to a gene. Germline CDR1 and CDR2: SGHRS and YFSETQ. The CDR3 covers 14 residues. CDR3 coding DNA: TGCGCCAGCGCCCTACGACAGGGGAATGAAAAACTGTTTTTT. It is translated as CASALRQGNEKLFF.

The chain has TRBV6-1 and TRBJ2-7; D call uncertain. The CDR3 is 13 residues long. The germline V gene encodes CDR1 MNHNS and CDR2 SASEGT. Trimming pared 2 bases from V and 0 bases from J, leaving 5 bases between. As DNA, the CDR3 is TGTGCCAGCAGTGAATGGAGCTCCTACGAGCAGTACTTC. Residues: CASSEWSSYEQYF.

In its sample, this clonotype was seen a few times. The chain carries TRBV25-1 and TRBJ2-3; the D is unclear. From germline, CDR1 is MGHDK and CDR2 SYGVNS. There are 14 residues in the CDR3. The ends were cut back, 2 bases at V and 4 bases at J, with 10 bases in the middle. DNA of the CDR3: TGTGCCAGCAGTGAAGGACGGGTCCCAGATACGCAGTATTTT. Amino acids: CASSEGRVPDTQYF.

The chain is built from TRBV20-1 and TRBJ1-3, with TRBD1 identical over 8 bases. This CDR3 comprises 15 residues. The ends lost 3 bases at V and 4 bases at J; junction bases unmatched: 8. CDR1 DFQATT and CDR2 SNEGSKA come from the germline V gene (reference sequence). The CDR3 sequence: CSARNLQGVGNTIYF. The CDR3 DNA follows: TGCAGTGCTAGGAATCTACAGGGGGTGGGAAACACCATATATTTT.

This clonotype was recorded a few times. CDR3: CASSSGLLNTGELFF. The CDR3 bases are TGTGCCAGCAGTTCCGGACTATTGAACACCGGGGAGCTGTTTTTT. This rearrangement joins TRBV6-5 to TRBJ2-2; perhaps TRBD2 as D (6 bases). Between the trimmed V and J ends, which lost 4 bases and 1 base, there was a span of 10 bases. In germline, CDR1 is MNHEY, CDR2 SVGAGI. The CDR3 consists of 15 residues.

The chain has TRBV9 and TRBJ1-2; D remains unclear. Trimming stripped 0 bases from V and 6 bases from J, with 12 bases between. The CDR3 spans 14 residues. Germline CDR1 reads SGDLS; CDR2 reads YYNGEE. CDR3 in amino acids: CASSVDGRSHGYTF. Here the CDR3 DNA reads TGTGCCAGCAGCGTAGATGGCAGGTCGCATGGCTACACCTTC.

Only a few counts were recorded for this clonotype. Here the CDR3 reads CASTLRAGGFQETQYF. The CDR3, as DNA: TGTGCCAGCACGCTCAGGGCGGGAGGATTCCAAGAGACCCAGTACTTC. The chain employs TRBV6-1 and TRBJ2-5; TRBD2 matches at 8 bases. This CDR3 has 16 residues. The ends lost 7 bases at V and 1 base at J; junction bases unmatched: 11. Per germline, CDR1 MNHNS and CDR2 SASEGT.

The chain recombines TRBV7-9 with TRBJ2-7, with D perhaps TRBD1 (6 bases). CDR1 and CDR2 from the germline V gene are SEHNR and FQNEAQ (reference sequence). Trimming cost V 5 bases and J 2 bases, with 13 bases left between them. The length of the CDR3 is 14 residues. The CDR3 DNA reads as TGTGCCAGCAGCGATGACAGGTTGGCCTACGAGCAGTACTTC. Its protein product is CASSDDRLAYEQYF. Full variable domain (outside the CDR3, taken from reference TRBV7-9 and TRBJ2-7): DTGVSQNPRHKITKRGQNVTFRCDPISEHNRLYWYRQTLGQGPEFLTYFQNEAQLEKSRLLSDRFSAERPKGSFSTLEIQRTEQGDSAMYLCASSDDRLAYEQYFGPGTRLTVT.

The genes are TRBV20-1 and TRBJ1-2; a possible D gene is TRBD1 (5 bases). Trimming removed 6 bases at V and 7 bases at J, with 18 bases between. CDR3 length equals 13 residues. Germline lookup yields CDR1 DFQATT and CDR2 SNEGSKA (reference sequence). CDR3 sequence (DNA): TGCAGTGCCGACCCAGGGCGGGAGGCTGGCTACACCTTC. Translation: CSADPGREAGYTF.

This clonotype was counted many times. The chain employs TRBV4-2 and TRBJ2-7; D remains ambiguous. The CDR3 is 14 residues long. Trimming left V 1 base short and J 5 bases short, with 12 bases between. CDR1 is LGHNA and CDR2 is YNFKEQ in the germline V gene. The CDR3 DNA reads TGTGCCAGCAGCCAAGTACTTGGTCGGGACGAGCAGTACTTC. It encodes CASSQVLGRDEQYF.

J is TRBJ1-2 and V is TRBV7-9; 7 nucleotides agree with TRBD1. The V gene end was trimmed by 4 bases and the J gene end by 3 bases; junction bases not matched to a gene: 2. Germline CDR1 SEHNR, CDR2 FQNEAQ (reference sequence). This CDR3 spans 13 amino acids. The CDR3 DNA reads as TGTGCCAGCAGCTCCGGACAGGACTATGGCTACACCTTC. Protein product: CASSSGQDYGYTF.

This clonotype was seen at least ten times. One junction end disagrees with the germline gene, perhaps due to a read error. This chain links TRBV5-1 with TRBJ1-1, with D unclear. The germline V gene encodes CDR1 SGHRS and CDR2 YFSETQ. The length of the CDR3 is 14 residues. The CDR3 nucleotides read TGTGCCAGCAGCTTAGCGGTCATGAACACTGAAGCTTTCTTT. Translated: CASSLAVMNTEAFF.

This clonotype was seen a few times. The V and J genes are TRBV12-3 or TRBV12-4 and TRBJ2-7; D uncertain. Deletions cut 3 bases from V and 6 bases from J, with 12 bases between. The CDR3 totals 13 residues. The CDR3 coding sequence is TGTGCCAGCAGTTTGGGCCGAGATGCCGAGCAGTACTTC. The encoded protein is CASSLGRDAEQYF.

This clonotype has only a few counts. CDR3 protein: CASSLTGTGIYEQYF. The CDR3 nucleotides are TGTGCCAGCAGTTTGACCGGGACAGGGATCTACGAGCAGTACTTC. V gene TRBV28 combines with J gene TRBJ2-7, with 9 bases aligning to TRBD1. This CDR3 is 15 amino acids long. V dropped 3 bases and J dropped 3; count of bases not matched to a gene: 6. Germline V lookup: CDR1 MDHEN, CDR2 SYDVKM.

Only a few counts were recorded for this clonotype. This rearrangement joins TRBV29-1 to TRBJ2-2; TRBD2 aligns across 10 bases. V trimming: 5 bases; J trimming: 1 base; junction bases outside the gene matches: 16. The CDR3 totals 19 residues. CDR1 is SQVTM and CDR2 is ANQGSEA in the germline V gene. CDR3 loop: CSVSNAASGRAWNTGELFF. The DNA of the CDR3 is TGCAGCGTTTCCAATGCGGCTAGCGGGAGAGCTTGGAACACCGGGGAGCTGTTTTTT.

This chain connects TRBV3-1 to TRBJ1-1; tentative D call: TRBD1 (5 bases). CDR1 and CDR2 (germline): LGHDT, YNNKEL (reference sequence). The V end was cut by 3 bases, the J end by 4 bases, with 12 bases between. This CDR3 region has 14 residues. CDR3 coding DNA: TGTGCCAGCAGCCAGAACGGTGGGGGCACTGAAGCTTTCTTT. Translating it yields CASSQNGGGTEAFF.

CDR3 residues: CASSPYPGTPRSTIYF. Here the CDR3 DNA reads TGTGCCAGCAGCCCATATCCCGGGACACCCAGGAGTACCATATATTTT. The chain is built from TRBV9 and TRBJ1-3; D perhaps matches TRBD1 (6 bases). This CDR3 is 16 amino acids long. Trimming removed 4 bases at V and 10 bases at J, with 24 bases between. The V gene's germline CDR1 is SGDLS and CDR2 YYNGEE.